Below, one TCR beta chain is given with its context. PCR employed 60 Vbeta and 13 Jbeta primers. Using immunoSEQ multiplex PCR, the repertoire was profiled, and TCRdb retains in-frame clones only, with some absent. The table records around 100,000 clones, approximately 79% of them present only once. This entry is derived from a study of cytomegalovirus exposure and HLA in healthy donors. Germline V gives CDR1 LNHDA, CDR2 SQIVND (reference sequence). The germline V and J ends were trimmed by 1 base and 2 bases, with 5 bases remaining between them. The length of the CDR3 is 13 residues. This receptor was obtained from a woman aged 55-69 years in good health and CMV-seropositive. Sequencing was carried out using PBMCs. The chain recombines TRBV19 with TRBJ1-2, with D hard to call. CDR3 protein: CASSIAVNYGYTF. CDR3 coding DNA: TGTGCCAGTAGTATAGCGGTGAACTATGGCTACACCTTC.